The present T cell receptor beta chain was sequenced within a study of breast tumors, draining lymph nodes, adjacent tissues. Study findings and constraints: Tumors had less TCR diversity than lymph nodes, more than nontumor tissue.

Germline V lookup: CDR1 SGHVS, CDR2 FQNEAQ. The CDR3 sequence is 14 residues long. V dropped 5 bases and J dropped 10; count of bases not matched to a gene: 5. Axillary draining lymph nodes of breast cancer patients supplied the node samples. MiXCR, run by TCRdb on the multiplex PCR reads, gives a single entry per CDR3 protein. The sample has about 94,000 distinct CDR3 sequences; roughly 28% are singletons. A remark on this clonotype: The antigen remains undetermined.

The receptor was isolated from a female donor with breast cancer. Some clones in this sample may be carry-over from other donors' samples. This rearrangement joins TRBV7-8 to TRBJ1-6, with 10 positions matching TRBD1. The sequenced sample consisted of axillary lymph node tissue. The DNA for the CDR3 is TGTGCCAGCAGCCTGACAGGGGGCGCATCACCCCTCCACTTT. Encoded protein: CASSLTGGASPLHF.